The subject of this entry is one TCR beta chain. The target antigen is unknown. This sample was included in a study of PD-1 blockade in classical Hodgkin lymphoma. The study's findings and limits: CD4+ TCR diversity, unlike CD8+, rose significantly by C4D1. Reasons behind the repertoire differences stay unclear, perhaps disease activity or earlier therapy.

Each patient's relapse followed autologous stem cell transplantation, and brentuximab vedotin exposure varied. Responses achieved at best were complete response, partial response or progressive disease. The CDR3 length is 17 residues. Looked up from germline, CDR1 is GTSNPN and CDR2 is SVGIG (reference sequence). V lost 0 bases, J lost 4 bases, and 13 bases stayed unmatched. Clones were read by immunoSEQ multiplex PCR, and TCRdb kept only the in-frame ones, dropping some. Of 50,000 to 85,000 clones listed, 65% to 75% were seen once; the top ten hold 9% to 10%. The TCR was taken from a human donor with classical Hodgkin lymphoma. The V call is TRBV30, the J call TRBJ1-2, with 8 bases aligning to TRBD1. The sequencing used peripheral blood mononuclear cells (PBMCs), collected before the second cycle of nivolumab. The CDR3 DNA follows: TGTGCCTGGAGTGTATATTCCGGCAGGGGGCCCAGCTATGGCTACACCTTC. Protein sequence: CAWSVYSGRGPSYGYTF.